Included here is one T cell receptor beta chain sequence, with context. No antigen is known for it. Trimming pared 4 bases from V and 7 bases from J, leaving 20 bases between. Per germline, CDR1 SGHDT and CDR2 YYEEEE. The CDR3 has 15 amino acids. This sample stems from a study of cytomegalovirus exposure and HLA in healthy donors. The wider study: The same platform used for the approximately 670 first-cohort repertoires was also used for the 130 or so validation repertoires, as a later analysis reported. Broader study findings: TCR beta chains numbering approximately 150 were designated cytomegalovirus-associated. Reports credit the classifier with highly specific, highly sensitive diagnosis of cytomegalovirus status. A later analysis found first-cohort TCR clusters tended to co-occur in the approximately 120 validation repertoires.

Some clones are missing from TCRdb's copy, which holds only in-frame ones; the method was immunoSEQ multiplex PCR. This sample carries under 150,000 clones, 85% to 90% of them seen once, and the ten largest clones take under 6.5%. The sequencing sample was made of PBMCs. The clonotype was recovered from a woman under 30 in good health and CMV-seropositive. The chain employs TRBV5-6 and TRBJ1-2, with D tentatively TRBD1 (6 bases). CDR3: CASSTPVGAGGGYTF. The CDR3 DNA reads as TGTGCCAGCAGCACCCCCGTGGGGGCGGGAGGTGGCTACACCTTC.